This TCR beta chain was sequenced during a study of cytomegalovirus exposure and HLA in healthy donors. Whole-study findings and limits: An analysis done earlier found most TCR beta V segments productive about 87% or about 30% of the time.

Trimming left V 8 bases short and J 8 bases short, with 15 bases between. This CDR3 is built from 13 residues. Germline lookup yields CDR1 LNHDA and CDR2 SQIVND (reference sequence). PCR was performed using 60 Vbeta and 13 Jbeta primers. TCRdb's table, derived via immunoSEQ multiplex PCR, lists solely in-frame clones and lacks some. The sample consists of more than 85,000 clones, around 77% of them appearing once. A remark on this clone: The antigen remains unidentified.

This rearrangement joins TRBV19 to TRBJ1-4, with D possibly TRBD1 on 5 matching bases. The receptor was derived from a male donor in good health and CMV-seropositive. Sequenced sample: PBMCs. The CDR3 is CASAAQGNEKLFF. CDR3 sequence (DNA): TGTGCCAGTGCTGCTCAGGGTAACGAAAAACTGTTTTTT. The full variable domain, its missing parts supplied by reference TRBV19 and TRBJ1-4, is DGGITQSPKYLFRKEGQNVTLSCEQNLNHDAMYWYRQDPGQGLRLIYYSQIVNDFQKGDIAEGYSVSREKKESFPLTVTSAQKNPTAFYLCASAAQGNEKLFFGSGTQLSVL.